One sample yielded the 30 T cell receptor beta chains listed below, sequenced in a study of regulatory T cells in long-lasting Graves disease. As to time point: persistent/refractory GD, antithyroid drugs over 5 years with positive TRAb. Preparation of the TCR library used RNA extracted from PBMCs. Arm-PCR of CDR3 regions and iRepertoire HTBI primers were used to build TCR beta libraries. TCRdb re-called the multiplex PCR reads with MiXCR, one entry per CDR3 protein. This repertoire shows some 280,000 distinct CDR3 sequences, around a fifth found once; its top ten account for roughly 50%. The sequenced sample was peripheral blood mononuclear cells (PBMCs), obtained when the disease was refractory, from a patient treated with antithyroid drugs. Every receptor here comes from a female donor with Graves disease.

In its sample, this clonotype was seen many times. V usage is TRBV28 and J usage is TRBJ1-1; D ambiguous. The CDR3 spans 14 residues. Trimming left V 3 bases short and J 3 bases short, with 11 bases between. Germline CDR1 and CDR2: MDHEN and SYDVKM. The CDR3 region is CASSLGRLYTEAFF. The CDR3 DNA is TGTGCCAGCAGTTTGGGCAGATTATACACTGAAGCTTTCTTT. The full variable domain, completed using reference TRBV28 and TRBJ1-1, is DVKVTQSSRYLVKRTGEKVFLECVQDMDHENMFWYRQDPGLGLRLIYFSYDVKMKEKGDIPEGYSVSREKKERFSLILESASTNQTSMYLCASSLGRLYTEAFFGQGTRLTVV.

The chain is built from TRBV6-1 and TRBJ2-2; D is perhaps TRBD1 or TRBD2 (5 bases each). In germline, CDR1 is MNHNS, CDR2 SASEGT. CDR3 length equals 13 residues. Trimming stripped 6 bases from V and 2 bases from J, with 7 bases between. CDR3 sequence: CASRRDNTGELFF. CDR3 nucleotide sequence: TGTGCCAGCAGAAGGGACAACACCGGGGAGCTGTTTTTT.

This clonotype appeared once. This clone may be a read error of a much larger clone one base away. This chain's CDR3 is CASSLTNPSRERYF. The CDR3 nucleotides are TGTGCCAGCAGTCTTACAAACCCCTCTCGCGAGCGGTACTTC. The chain employs TRBV2 and TRBJ2-7; D is undetermined. Germline values: CDR1 SNHLY, CDR2 FYNNEI. This CDR3 has 14 residues.

The V and J genes are TRBV5-1 and TRBJ1-2; no firm D call. CDR1 and CDR2 from the germline V gene are SGHRS and YFSETQ. V lost 6 bases to trimming and J lost 7 bases, with 16 bases between them. The CDR3 has 13 residues. This CDR3 reads CASTDFLKGGYTF. For the CDR3, the DNA is TGCGCCAGCACGGATTTCCTAAAGGGTGGCTACACCTTC.

The chain links TRBV14 to TRBJ2-4; 15 positions match TRBD2. Looked up from germline, CDR1 is SGHDN and CDR2 is FVKESK. The CDR3 extends over 19 amino acids. Trimming cost V 8 bases and J 0 bases; bases outside gene matches: 11. CDR3 residues: CASDRGTSGRMEAKNIQYF. CDR3 DNA: TGTGCCAGCGATCGGGGGACTAGCGGGAGGATGGAAGCCAAAAACATTCAGTACTTC. The variable domain in full, with the rest retrieved from reference TRBV14 and TRBJ2-4, is EAGVTQFPSHSVIEKGQTVTLRCDPISGHDNLYWYRRVMGKEIKFLLHFVKESKQDESGMPNNRFLAERTGGTYSTLKVQPAELEDSGVYFCASDRGTSGRMEAKNIQYFGAGTRLSVL.

This clonotype has a handful of counts. This sequence joins TRBV7-8 and TRBJ1-5; unclear D gene. The CDR3 has 16 amino acids. Germline V gene sequence: CDR1 SGHVS, CDR2 FQNEAQ. V gave up 0 bases and J gave up 0 bases, with 9 bases separating them. The CDR3 DNA reads TGTGCCAGCAGCTTAGCGTCCCTCTATAGCAATCAGCCCCAGCATTTT. Its translation: CASSLASLYSNQPQHF.

This clonotype was observed a few times. CDR3 loop: CSASTRGLYNQPQHF. In DNA, the CDR3 is TGCAGTGCTAGTACAAGGGGGCTTTACAATCAGCCCCAGCATTTT. This sequence joins TRBV20-1 and TRBJ1-5; 7 bases map to TRBD1. Germline V gene sequence: CDR1 DFQATT, CDR2 SNEGSKA (reference sequence). The J segment lost 3 bases and the V segment lost 3 bases, leaving 8 bases of the junction unmatched. The CDR3 is 15 residues long.

This clonotype was observed a handful of times. The V call is TRBV7-2, the J call TRBJ2-3, with D hard to call. V gave up 3 bases and J gave up 6 bases, with 10 bases separating them. The CDR3 runs 13 residues. Germline V lookup: CDR1 SGHTA, CDR2 FQGNSA. CDR3 sequence reads: CASSFLVGDTQYF. The CDR3, as DNA: TGTGCCAGCAGCTTCCTAGTGGGTGATACGCAGTATTTT.

This clonotype was counted between two and nine times. The chain combines TRBV11-2 with TRBJ2-7; weak D call: TRBD1 (5 bases). Germline V lookup: CDR1 SGHAT, CDR2 FQNNGV. The CDR3 totals 15 residues. Trimming took off 2 bases at V and 2 bases at J, with 13 bases between the two ends. This CDR3 reads CASSLYGAKTYEQYF. The DNA of the CDR3 is TGTGCCAGCAGCTTATATGGGGCTAAGACCTACGAGCAGTACTTC. Full variable domain (outside the CDR3, taken from reference TRBV11-2 and TRBJ2-7): EAGVAQSPRYKIIEKRQSVAFWCNPISGHATLYWYQQILGQGPKLLIQFQNNGVVDDSQLPKDRFSAERLKGVDSTLKIQPAKLEDSAVYLCASSLYGAKTYEQYFGPGTRLTVT.

This clonotype was detected many times. The V gene is TRBV5-1, the J gene TRBJ2-7; unclear D gene. The germline V gene has CDR1 SGHRS and CDR2 YFSETQ. The CDR3 contains 15 residues. The V gene lost 0 bases and the J gene lost 3 bases, with 13 bases spanning the gap. CDR3 DNA: TGCGCCAGCAGCTTGGACGGGCGGCGGTTCTACGAGCAGTACTTC. The encoded protein is CASSLDGRRFYEQYF.

This clonotype was counted only a few times. The rearrangement uses TRBV15 and TRBJ2-5; weak D call: TRBD1 (5 bases). V gave up 0 bases and J gave up 3 bases, with 5 bases separating them. CDR3 length equals 13 residues. Germline V gives CDR1 LNHNV, CDR2 YYDKDF (reference sequence). This CDR3 is CATSRDREETQYF. The CDR3 DNA reads as TGTGCCACCAGCAGAGACAGGGAAGAGACCCAGTACTTC. Together with reference TRBV15 and TRBJ2-5, the CDR3 gives the full variable domain: DAMVIQNPRYQVTQFGKPVTLSCSQTLNHNVMYWYQQKSSQAPKLLFHYYDKDFNNEADTPDNFQSRRPNTSFCFLDIRSPGLGDTAMYLCATSRDREETQYFGPGTRLLVL.

This clonotype came up many times. J is TRBJ2-7 and V is TRBV28; D gene unclear. The CDR3 covers 10 residues. CDR1 is MDHEN and CDR2 is SYDVKM in the germline V gene. V was clipped by 3 bases and J by 7 bases, with 4 bases between them. DNA of the CDR3: TGTGCCAGCAGTTTGAGGGAGCAGTACTTC. Its translation: CASSLREQYF.

This clonotype turned up a few times. A far larger clone lies a single base away; this is likely a read error. This rearrangement joins TRBV6-2 or TRBV6-3 to TRBJ2-5, with D possibly matching TRBD2 (5 bases). V was cut by 1 base and J by 5 bases, with 11 bases left in between. CDR3 length equals 14 residues. Germline V gene data show CDR1 as MNHEY and CDR2 as SVGEGT. The CDR3 nucleotides read TGTGCCAGCAGTTACTTCGGGGTGGGGGAGACCCAGTACTTC. Translating gives CASSYFGVGETQYF.

This chain connects TRBV5-6 to TRBJ1-3; D possibly corresponds to TRBD1 (6 bases). The CDR3 is 15 residues long. The V gene lost 0 bases and the J gene lost 4 bases, with 11 bases spanning the gap. Germline V CDR1 and CDR2: SGHDT, YYEEEE. In DNA form, the CDR3 reads TGTGCCAGCAGCTTGGGGGACACTTTAGGAAACACCATATATTTT. This translates into CASSLGDTLGNTIYF.

This clonotype was counted ten times or more. The gene calls are TRBV28 and TRBJ1-1; D is perhaps TRBD1 (5 bases). V lost 2 bases to trimming and J lost 1 base, with 8 bases between them. The CDR3 is 14 amino acids. Germline values: CDR1 MDHEN, CDR2 SYDVKM. The CDR3 DNA reads as TGTGCCAGCAGTTTACAGGGATGGAACACTGAAGCTTTCTTT. Protein sequence: CASSLQGWNTEAFF.

In its sample, this clonotype was seen many times. The CDR3 sequence: CASSPRLAGVVFYEQYF. The CDR3 region has the DNA TGTGCCAGCAGCCCCCGACTAGCGGGAGTAGTGTTCTACGAGCAGTACTTC. The chain joins TRBV11-2 to TRBJ2-7, with TRBD2 matching 12 bases. J gave up 3 bases and V 5 bases, and 11 bases lay outside the gene matches. Per germline, CDR1 SGHAT and CDR2 FQNNGV. This CDR3 contains 17 residues.

This clonotype was observed many times. V usage is TRBV28 and J usage is TRBJ1-2, with 7 bases aligning to TRBD1. This CDR3 comprises 16 residues. Germline lookup yields CDR1 MDHEN and CDR2 SYDVKM. V lost 2 bases to trimming and J lost 8 bases; unmatched junction nucleotides: 14. In DNA, the CDR3 is TGTGCCAGCAGTTTAACGTCCCGACAGGGTATCAAGGGCTACACCTTC. It specifies CASSLTSRQGIKGYTF.

This rearrangement joins TRBV6-1 to TRBJ2-2, with 9 bases fitting TRBD1. Germline values: CDR1 MNHNS, CDR2 SASEGT. This CDR3 has 14 residues. V lost 6 bases to trimming and J lost 7 bases; unmatched junction nucleotides: 6. The CDR3 spells CASSSGQGNGELFF. In DNA form, the CDR3 reads TGTGCCAGCAGCTCGGGACAGGGTAACGGGGAGCTGTTTTTT.

The chain carries TRBV10-3 and TRBJ1-6; 9 nucleotides agree with TRBD1. The germline gives CDR1 ENHRY, CDR2 SYGVKD. The CDR3 is 17 amino acids. Losses at the gene ends were 0 bases for V and 9 bases for J; bases not matched to a gene: 9. CDR3 coding DNA: TGTGCCATCAGTGAGTCCAACCCCGGGACAGGGTCTTCACCCCTCCACTTT. Its translation is CAISESNPGTGSSPLHF.

The sample holds a few counts of this clonotype. The V gene is TRBV7-9, the J gene TRBJ2-7; D possibly corresponds to TRBD2 (5 bases). The CDR3 loop spans 12 amino acids. Germline V gene lookup returns CDR1 SEHNR and CDR2 FQNEAQ (reference sequence). The V end was cut by 8 bases, the J end by 0 bases, with 8 bases between. CDR3 amino acids: CASGGGSYEQYF. The DNA of the CDR3 is TGTGCCAGCGGTGGAGGCTCCTACGAGCAGTACTTC.

This clonotype was counted a few times. CDR3 sequence (DNA): TGCGCCAGCAGCCAGCTGACAGGACCCCTGAACACCGGGGAGCTGTTTTTT. Protein sequence: CASSQLTGPLNTGELFF. The V call is TRBV4-1, the J call TRBJ2-2; tentatively, D is TRBD1 (6 bases). The CDR3 length is 17 residues. The germline V and J ends were trimmed by 3 bases and 1 base, with 15 bases remaining between them. Germline V gene lookup returns CDR1 MGHRA and CDR2 YSYEKL.

There are a few counts of this clonotype. The chain uses TRBV20-1 and TRBJ2-7, with no clear D. Looked up from germline, CDR1 is DFQATT and CDR2 is SNEGSKA (reference sequence). The CDR3 runs 16 residues. V was cut by 4 bases and J by 0 bases, with 19 bases left in between. The CDR3 is CSATTPVSGDSYEQYF. CDR3 nucleotides: TGCAGTGCTACCACCCCCGTGTCAGGAGACTCCTACGAGCAGTACTTC.

This clonotype was recorded a few times. This chain joins TRBV4-1 and TRBJ1-4; D unresolved. The CDR3 totals 15 residues. Germline assignment: CDR1 MGHRA and CDR2 YSYEKL. The germline V and J ends were trimmed by 0 bases and 6 bases, with 11 bases remaining between them. CDR3 loop: CASSQEGTGDEKLFF. CDR3 DNA sequence: TGCGCCAGCAGCCAAGAGGGAACTGGGGATGAAAAACTGTTTTTT.

This clonotype has more than one count but fewer than ten. Here the CDR3 reads CASSLLGVENIQYF. In nucleotides, the CDR3 is TGTGCCAGCAGCTTATTGGGGGTCGAAAACATTCAGTACTTC. J is TRBJ2-4 and V is TRBV7-8; D possibly matches TRBD1 or TRBD2 (5 bases each). The CDR3 loop spans 14 amino acids. Germline CDR1 is SGHVS and CDR2 is FQNEAQ. V lost 2 bases, J lost 5 bases, and 10 bases lay in between.

This sequence joins TRBV4-2 and TRBJ2-1; D is unresolved. Deletions cut 6 bases from V and 9 bases from J, with 12 bases between. Germline V gene data show CDR1 as LGHNA and CDR2 as YNFKEQ. The CDR3 has 12 residues. CDR3 nucleotides: TGTGCCAGCAGTGGGCTACGCGGTGAGCAGTTCTTC. Translating gives CASSGLRGEQFF.

In this sample, this clonotype turned up many times. The chain combines TRBV28 with TRBJ1-2; tentatively, D is TRBD1 (6 bases). The germline CDR1 and CDR2 sequences are MDHEN and SYDVKM. CDR3 length: 17 amino acids. The V gene lost 5 bases and the J gene lost 2 bases, with 21 bases spanning the gap. The CDR3 is CASSPIRGRTANYGYTF. The CDR3 nucleotides read TGTGCCAGCAGTCCAATCAGAGGACGGACAGCAAACTATGGCTACACCTTC.

There are many counts of this clonotype. V usage is TRBV30 and J usage is TRBJ1-2; D unresolved. Looked up from germline, CDR1 is GTSNPN and CDR2 is SVGIG (reference sequence). V lost 2 bases to trimming and J lost 1 base, with 8 bases between them. The CDR3 is 13 amino acids. CDR3 bases: TGTGCCTGGAGTTCCCTAGATAACTATGGCTACACCTTC. Protein product: CAWSSLDNYGYTF.

This clonotype came up many times. The chain uses TRBV11-2 and TRBJ2-7, with D perhaps matching TRBD1 (6 bases). CDR1 is SGHAT, CDR2 FQNNGV, per germline. The CDR3 contains 15 residues. The V and J ends lost 4 bases and 6 bases respectively, with 19 bases between them. The CDR3 DNA reads as TGTGCCAGCAGCTCGGACCGATTGGGACAAGGCGAGCAGTACTTC. Protein: CASSSDRLGQGEQYF.

This clonotype was picked up a small number of times. This chain connects TRBV3-1 to TRBJ2-1; no clear D gene. Per germline, CDR1 LGHDT and CDR2 YNNKEL (reference sequence). CDR3 length: 13 residues. V was trimmed by 1 base and J by 7 bases, leaving 8 bases between them. The CDR3 here is CASSQVSRNEQFF. CDR3 bases: TGTGCCAGCAGCCAAGTATCGAGGAATGAGCAGTTCTTC.

The CDR3: CAISPGDHPSGYTF. The CDR3 coding sequence is TGTGCCATCAGTCCAGGGGACCACCCCTCTGGCTACACCTTC. V and J are TRBV10-3 and TRBJ1-2, with TRBD1 as a possible D gene (6 bases). V lost 5 bases to trimming and J lost 7 bases, with 17 bases between them. Germline loops: CDR1 ENHRY, CDR2 SYGVKD. The CDR3 has 14 residues.